This record looks at one T cell receptor beta chain sequence and its context. Antigen unknown. TCRdb fed the RT-PCR reads into MiXCR, producing one record per CDR3 protein. This sample has 450,000 to 600,000 distinct CDR3 sequences, with around 8% found just once. The sample is drawn from a study of response to subunit inactivated influenza vaccine. The study, taken as a whole, reports: The authors put forward the suggestion that each seasonal influenza vaccination may bring in only a limited number of new T cells.

Specimen: PBMCs from blood, collected about 24 months after vaccination. The sequence derives from a man between 50 and 70 years old who received an inactivated influenza vaccine.

The CDR3 here is CASSPPLAGAYEQYF. CDR3 sequence (DNA): TGCGCCAGCAGCCCCCCTTTGGCTGGTGCCTACGAGCAGTACTTC. The chain is built from TRBV5-1 and TRBJ2-7, with unresolved D. CDR1 is SGHRS, CDR2 YFSETQ, per germline. This CDR3 has 15 amino acids. Trimming took 4 bases from V and 2 from J, leaving 16 bases between them.